These 30 T cell receptor beta chains share one sample of origin, sequenced in a study of blood T cell repertoires in COVID-19. Assay used: immunoSEQ multiplex PCR; TCRdb lists only in-frame clones, some missing. The sample lists roughly 130,000 clones, about 79% occurring once. Sequencing was done on a sample of peripheral blood. The receptors stem from a woman aged 45-59 years with acute or convalescent COVID-19.

The chain employs TRBV12-5 and TRBJ2-3, with 7 bases that match TRBD2. Germline CDR1 and CDR2: LGHNT and FRNRAP. V lost 1 base, J lost 7 bases, and 11 bases stayed unmatched. CDR3 length equals 16 residues. CDR3 DNA sequence: TGTGCTAGTGGTTTGGGGGGGACTAATAGCAGGAATACGCAGTATTTT. Its protein is CASGLGGTNSRNTQYF.

The rearrangement uses TRBV19 and TRBJ2-3, with 7 bases aligning to TRBD1. The CDR3 is 14 residues long. J was trimmed by 7 bases and V by 0 bases; bases with no gene match: 4. The V gene's germline CDR1 is LNHDA and CDR2 SQIVND (reference sequence). Written as DNA, the CDR3 is TGTGCCAGTAGTATAGAAGGGGGCGCGTATACGCAGTATTTT. Its protein product is CASSIEGGAYTQYF.

The CDR3 region is CASLDRTSPGNTIYF. The CDR3 DNA follows: TGTGCCAGTCTCGACAGGACGTCCCCTGGAAACACCATATATTTT. J is TRBJ1-3 and V is TRBV19; a weak D match, TRBD1 (6 bases). V was trimmed by 8 bases and J by 2 bases, leaving 16 bases between them. CDR3 size: 15 residues. Germline CDR1 and CDR2: LNHDA and SQIVND (reference sequence).

This chain connects TRBV19 to TRBJ1-2; 7 bases are shared with TRBD1. The CDR3 runs 15 residues. V trimming: 5 bases; J trimming: 6 bases; junction bases outside the gene matches: 12. Per the germline V gene, CDR1 is LNHDA and CDR2 is SQIVND (reference sequence). The CDR3 is CASSDVKDRFHGYTF. In nucleotides, the CDR3 is TGTGCCAGTAGTGATGTGAAGGACAGGTTTCATGGCTACACCTTC.

The genes are TRBV24-1 and TRBJ2-2; 9 positions match TRBD1. V trimming: 4 bases; J trimming: 5 bases; junction bases outside the gene matches: 7. This CDR3 spans 16 amino acids. Germline V CDR1 and CDR2: KGHDR, SFDVKD. The CDR3 DNA reads TGTGCCACCAGTGACAACAGGGGGCGAAGGACCGGGGAGCTGTTTTTT. Translated: CATSDNRGRRTGELFF.

This clone was counted only a few times. The chain uses TRBV5-1 and TRBJ1-1; D possibly corresponds to TRBD1 (6 bases). V was shortened by 1 base and J by 0 bases, with 10 bases between the two germline ends. Germline V gene data show CDR1 as SGHRS and CDR2 as YFSETQ. This CDR3 has 15 residues. The CDR3 nucleotides read TGCGCCAGCAGCTTGCAGGGGACTATGAACACTGAAGCTTTCTTT. Its protein product is CASSLQGTMNTEAFF.

This clone was seen a single time. The junction departs from the called germline gene at one end, perhaps through a read error. J is TRBJ1-1 and V is TRBV6-1; TRBD1 matches at 8 bases. The CDR3 spans 15 residues. In germline, CDR1 is MNHNS, CDR2 SASEGT. The CDR3 coding sequence is TGTGCCAGCAGGGAAGGAGACAGGGGATACACTGAAGCTTTCTTT. Protein sequence: CASREGDRGYTEAFF.

The table lists this clone with a few counts. The chain couples TRBV2 to TRBJ1-6; no clear D. Germline values: CDR1 SNHLY, CDR2 FYNNEI. This CDR3 contains 13 residues. Trimming removed 7 bases from V and 10 bases from J, with 14 bases in between. This CDR3 reads CASNNLGGSPLHF. In nucleotides, the CDR3 is TGTGCCAGCAATAATCTGGGAGGGTCACCCCTCCACTTT.

The gene calls are TRBV19 and TRBJ1-2, with D possibly matching TRBD1 (6 bases). The V gene lost 2 bases and the J gene lost 4 bases, with 11 bases spanning the gap. This CDR3 is built from 14 residues. CDR1 is LNHDA, CDR2 SQIVND, per germline (reference sequence). In nucleotides, the CDR3 is TGTGCCAGTAGTATAAAACAGGGTTCCTATGGCTACACCTTC. Amino acid sequence: CASSIKQGSYGYTF.

This chain uses TRBV14 with TRBJ2-6; TRBD1 matches at 12 bases. Germline V gene sequence: CDR1 SGHDN, CDR2 FVKESK. The CDR3 is 18 amino acids. Trimming at V came to 1 base and at J to 0 bases, leaving 1 base not matched to a gene. CDR3 bases: TGTGCCAGCAGCCAAGTGGGACAGGGGGCCTCTGGGGCCAACGTCCTGACTTTC. This encodes CASSQVGQGASGANVLTF.

The chain employs TRBV7-9 and TRBJ2-7; 7 bases are a match to TRBD2. Germline V lookup: CDR1 SEHNR, CDR2 FQNEAQ (reference sequence). The CDR3 totals 17 residues. V shed 1 base and J 4 bases; nucleotides not matched to a gene: 13. The CDR3 DNA reads as TGTGCCAGCAGCTTAGTGACCCCGGGACTACGATTTTACGAGCAGTACTTC. It specifies CASSLVTPGLRFYEQYF.

The chain carries TRBV24-1 and TRBJ2-3, with 7 bases that match TRBD1. Germline V lookup: CDR1 KGHDR, CDR2 SFDVKD. Unmatched junction bases numbered 9, after V lost 4 bases and J lost 0 bases. The length of the CDR3 is 17 residues. CDR3 sequence reads: CATSETTGTASTDTQYF. The DNA for the CDR3 is TGTGCCACCAGTGAGACAACTGGGACAGCTAGCACAGATACGCAGTATTTT.

This chain joins TRBV4-1 and TRBJ2-1; a possible D gene is TRBD2 (6 bases). V was cut by 2 bases and J by 9 bases, with 11 bases left in between. Per the germline V gene, CDR1 is MGHRA and CDR2 is YSYEKL. The CDR3 is 13 amino acids. The CDR3 bases are TGCGCCAGCAGCCAACTGGGACTGGGTGAGCAGTTCTTC. Translation: CASSQLGLGEQFF.

The CDR3 loop reads CASSAQGRGGYTF. In DNA, the CDR3 is TGTGCCAGCAGTGCACAGGGACGGGGTGGCTACACCTTC. V is TRBV27 and J is TRBJ1-2; D is perhaps TRBD1 (6 bases). Per the germline V gene, CDR1 is MNHEY and CDR2 is SMNVEV (reference sequence). Trimming removed 5 bases from V and 7 bases from J, with 14 bases in between. The CDR3 has 13 residues.

The rearrangement links TRBV11-2 to TRBJ1-1; 10 positions match TRBD1. CDR3 length equals 14 residues. The V gene's germline CDR1 is SGHAT and CDR2 FQNNGV. V lost 4 bases to trimming and J lost 11 bases; unmatched junction nucleotides: 10. The CDR3 DNA sequence: TGTGCCAGCAGCTCGGCCGGGACAGGGGTATGGGCTTTCTTT. Translated: CASSSAGTGVWAFF.

V usage is TRBV25-1 and J usage is TRBJ1-5; 9 bases line up with TRBD1. CDR1 and CDR2 (germline): MGHDK, SYGVNS. The CDR3 covers 16 residues. The V gene end was trimmed by 3 bases and the J gene end by 3 bases; junction bases not matched to a gene: 6. The CDR3 DNA reads TGTGCCAGCAGTGACCGGGACAGGGCGGACAATCAGCCCCAGCATTTT. It codes for CASSDRDRADNQPQHF.

The chain joins TRBV9 to TRBJ2-2; 12 nucleotides match TRBD2. This CDR3 is 15 amino acids long. Germline V lookup: CDR1 SGDLS, CDR2 YYNGEE. The V gene end was trimmed by 5 bases and the J gene end by 1 base; junction bases not matched to a gene: 0. The CDR3 is CASRGLAGNTGELFF. The CDR3 DNA follows: TGTGCCAGCAGGGGACTAGCGGGGAACACCGGGGAGCTGTTTTTT.

The count of this clone is one. The chain joins TRBV19 to TRBJ1-2; 7 bases agree with TRBD1. This CDR3 comprises 14 residues. CDR1 is LNHDA, CDR2 SQIVND, per germline (reference sequence). V shed 6 bases and J 2 bases; nucleotides not matched to a gene: 6. CDR3 nucleotide sequence: TGTGCCAGTAGAACAGGGGCAGGAAACTATGGCTACACCTTC. This encodes CASRTGAGNYGYTF.

The chain combines TRBV11-2 with TRBJ2-7; a possible D gene is TRBD1 (5 bases). The CDR3 totals 16 residues. CDR1 SGHAT and CDR2 FQNNGV come from the germline V gene. V dropped 0 bases and J dropped 0 bases, with 12 bases sitting between them. As DNA, the CDR3 is TGTGCCAGCAGCTTAGAAGTAGGGGCTAGCTCCTACGAGCAGTACTTC. Protein product: CASSLEVGASSYEQYF.

This chain connects TRBV9 to TRBJ1-3; D perhaps matches TRBD1 (5 bases). Deletions cut 2 bases from V and 2 bases from J, with 11 bases between. There are 15 residues in the CDR3. CDR1 is SGDLS and CDR2 is YYNGEE in the germline V gene. CDR3 residues: CASSVGGVPGNTIYF. CDR3 coding DNA: TGTGCCAGCAGCGTGGGGGGGGTCCCTGGAAACACCATATATTTT.

The chain combines TRBV12-3 or TRBV12-4 with TRBJ1-1; tentative D call: TRBD1 (6 bases). This CDR3 comprises 12 residues. The V end lost 1 base, the J end lost 9 bases, and 9 bases lay between the germline ends. The CDR3, as DNA: TGTGCCAGCAGTTTAGGGGGGCTGAAAGCTTTCTTT. Its translation: CASSLGGLKAFF.

CDR3 amino acids: CASSLRGNNEKLFF. CDR3 in DNA: TGTGCCAGCAGCTTAAGAGGAAATAATGAAAAACTGTTTTTT. The J gene is TRBJ1-4, the V gene TRBV7-9; D is unresolved. This CDR3 is built from 14 residues. V was shortened by 2 bases and J by 4 bases, with 8 bases between the two germline ends. CDR1 SEHNR and CDR2 FQNEAQ come from the germline V gene (reference sequence).

This clone was seen more than once but under ten times. The chain links TRBV30 to TRBJ1-1; TRBD1 matches at 9 bases. The CDR3 length is 13 residues. CDR1 is GTSNPN, CDR2 SVGIG, per germline (reference sequence). V was pared by 4 bases and J by 5 bases, with 5 bases of the junction left unmatched. CDR3 in DNA: TGTGCCTGGATGGGACAGGGTAGTACTGAAGCTTTCTTT. As protein: CAWMGQGSTEAFF.

The CDR3 is CASTLLGGAGANVLTF. Here the CDR3 DNA reads TGTGCCAGCACCCTTCTCGGAGGTGCTGGGGCCAACGTCCTGACTTTC. This chain links TRBV2 with TRBJ2-6; a weak D match, TRBD2 (5 bases). The V end was cut by 7 bases, the J end by 2 bases, with 15 bases between. Per germline, CDR1 SNHLY and CDR2 FYNNEI. The CDR3 is made up of 16 amino acids.

The V call is TRBV6-5, the J call TRBJ1-5; the match to TRBD1 covers 7 bases. After removal of 11 bases from V and 2 bases from J, the junction contained 3 bases not matched to a gene. The length of the CDR3 is 12 residues. The germline CDR1 and CDR2 sequences are MNHEY and SVGAGI. The DNA of the CDR3 is TGTGCCGGTGGACAGGGCAATCAGCCCCAGCATTTT. It codes for CAGGQGNQPQHF.

The table lists this clone with a few counts. The chain combines TRBV5-1 with TRBJ1-6; D possibly corresponds to TRBD1 (6 bases). The CDR3 covers 15 residues. Between the trimmed V and J ends, which lost 0 bases and 7 bases, there was a span of 11 bases. The germline V gene encodes CDR1 SGHRS and CDR2 YFSETQ. CDR3 residues: CASSLAQGSNSPLHF. CDR3 coding DNA: TGCGCCAGCAGCTTGGCGCAGGGGTCGAATTCACCCCTCCACTTT. Looking up the rest from reference TRBV5-1 and TRBJ1-6 gives the full variable domain: KAGVTQTPRYLIKTRGQQVTLSCSPISGHRSVSWYQQTPGQGLQFLFEYFSETQRNKGNFPGRFSGRQFSNSRSEMNVSTLELGDSALYLCASSLAQGSNSPLHFGNGTRLTVT.

The chain is built from TRBV4-2 and TRBJ1-5; TRBD1 might be the D (5 bases). V was pared by 4 bases and J by 1 base, with 14 bases between. This CDR3 is built from 16 residues. Germline loops: CDR1 LGHNA, CDR2 YNFKEQ. The DNA of the CDR3 is TGTGCCAGCAGCCCCGACACCGACAGAAGCAATCAGCCCCAGCATTTT. Amino acids: CASSPDTDRSNQPQHF.

CDR3 DNA: TGTGCCACCAGTGATTTGTCCAGCGCGAGGCAGCCCCAGCATTTT. Translating gives CATSDLSSARQPQHF. V and J are TRBV24-1 and TRBJ1-5; D is unclear. V was pared by 0 bases and J by 7 bases, with 12 bases between. CDR3 length: 15 amino acids. Per germline, CDR1 KGHDR and CDR2 SFDVKD.

The chain recombines TRBV9 with TRBJ1-1; D is ambiguous. V lost 0 bases and J lost 4, with 10 bases in between. CDR3 length: 14 residues. From germline, CDR1 is SGDLS and CDR2 YYNGEE. The DNA of the CDR3 is TGTGCCAGCAGCGTAGATCCTGTTAGCACTGAAGCTTTCTTT. Translation gives CASSVDPVSTEAFF.

The chain recombines TRBV19 with TRBJ1-1; 9 nucleotides match TRBD1. The ends lost 7 bases at V and 7 bases at J; junction bases unmatched: 10. The CDR3 runs to 14 residues. Germline lookup yields CDR1 LNHDA and CDR2 SQIVND (reference sequence). The CDR3 spells CASTRDRERGEAFF. The CDR3 nucleotides are TGTGCCAGTACTCGGGACAGGGAAAGGGGTGAAGCTTTCTTT.